The rows below give T cell receptor beta chains drawn from one sample of a study of PD-1 blockade in classical Hodgkin lymphoma. The data were produced by immunoSEQ multiplex PCR, yet TCRdb's version contains in-frame clones alone and is incomplete. The table has 6,500 to 9,000 clones, roughly three quarters seen once. Source: peripheral blood mononuclear cells (PBMCs), taken before the fourth cycle of nivolumab. These receptors originate from a human donor with classical Hodgkin lymphoma. CDR3s include the opening cysteine and the closing phenylalanine or tryptophan. Fields, in order: J gene, V gene, clone size, D gene, CDR3 length, CDR3 protein, CDR3 DNA. The D gene is left open where the match is weak. Not all rows give a size; the values are once, few, many and, for expanded clones, a class.

>TRBJ2-7|TRBV6-5|.|.|11
CASSEGYEQYF
TGTGCCAGCAGTGAGGGGTACGAGCAGTACTTC
>TRBJ2-2|TRBV5-8|.|TRBD2|18
CASSSIMVAGGDTGELFF
TGTGCCAGCAGCTCGATCATGGTGGCGGGAGGAGACACCGGGGAGCTGTTTTTT
>TRBJ2-7|TRBV16|.|.|15
CASRVGRVIQYEQYF
TGTGCCAGCAGGGTCGGTAGGGTAATACAGTACGAGCAGTACTTC
>TRBJ2-1|TRBV4-3|.|.|16
CASSQDTAGTGSGQFF
TGCGCCAGCAGCCAAGATACGGCAGGGACGGGTAGTGGGCAGTTCTTC
>TRBJ2-7|TRBV28|few|.|13
CASSFTGAYEQYF
TGTGCCAGCAGTTTTACAGGTGCCTACGAGCAGTACTTC
>TRBJ2-7|TRBV11-1|.|.|14
CASSHPPNSYEQYF
TGTGCCAGCAGCCACCCACCCAACTCCTACGAGCAGTACTTC
>TRBJ1-1|TRBV15|medium-sized|.|15
CATSRDDKRNTEAFF
TGTGCCACCAGCAGAGATGACAAGAGGAACACTGAAGCTTTCTTT
>TRBJ2-7|TRBV29-1|.|TRBD2|13
CSVGEAGGGEQYF
TGCAGCGTAGGAGAGGCGGGGGGGGGCGAGCAGTACTTC
>TRBJ2-1|TRBV19|.|TRBD2|18
CASKRRSGRASVYNEQFF
TGTGCCAGCAAAAGAAGGAGCGGGAGGGCCAGTGTCTACAATGAGCAGTTCTTC
>TRBJ1-1|TRBV10-3|.|TRBD1|11
CATSGQFEAFF
TGTGCCACCTCGGGACAGTTTGAAGCTTTCTTT
>TRBJ2-3|TRBV13|.|.|13
CASSLGNTDTQYF
TGTGCCAGCAGCTTAGGGAACACAGATACGCAGTATTTT
>TRBJ2-3|TRBV7-9|once|TRBD2|13
CASSLGRADTQYF
TGTGCCAGCAGCTTGGGGAGGGCAGATACGCAGTATTTT
>TRBJ2-5|TRBV2|.|.|15
CASSSWNGPQETQYF
TGTGCCAGCAGTTCCTGGAACGGGCCCCAAGAGACCCAGTACTTC
>TRBJ2-7|TRBV18|.|.|14
CASSPSTPRQGQYF
TGTGCCAGCTCACCATCTACCCCGAGGCAGGGTCAGTACTTC
>TRBJ2-5|TRBV5-1|once|.|16
CASSLAVRGIGETQYF
TGCGCCAGCAGCTTGGCGGTTCGGGGGATTGGGGAGACCCAGTACTTC
>TRBJ1-3|TRBV9|.|.|15
CASSVEGSSGNTIYF
TGTGCCAGCAGCGTAGAAGGGAGCTCTGGAAACACCATATATTTT
>TRBJ2-2|TRBV7-8|.|.|16
CASSLDESGNTGELFF
TGTGCCAGCAGCTTAGATGAAAGCGGGAACACCGGGGAGCTGTTTTTT